This T cell receptor (beta chain) was sequenced during a study of T-cell reconstitution after alpha-beta-depleted transplantation in children. The TCRbeta library was prepared with unique molecular identifiers. TCRdb processed the PCR reads anew with MiXCR; each CDR3 protein has one entry. There are fewer than 550,000 distinct CDR3 sequences in the sample; more than 9.5% occur only once, and about 14% lies in the top ten. This clonotype was detected ten times or more. The antigen remains undetermined. Study-level findings and limits: Recipient T cells and thymic progenitors that survived gave rise to the high TCRbeta diversity observed at day 60 in some patients.

The sample consisted of PBMCs, mostly from graft donor cells, taken 180 days after TCRalphabeta/CD19-depleted stem cell transplant. The receptor's source is a female patient younger than 10 who had a stem cell transplant for aplastic anemia, so the T cells may come from the graft donor.

This CDR3 is CASSFRLAGAHGQFF. The DNA for the CDR3 is TGTGCCAGCAGTTTCAGGCTAGCGGGGGCTCATGGGCAGTTCTTC. The chain uses TRBV12-3 or TRBV12-4 and TRBJ2-1, with 10 bases lining up with TRBD2. The CDR3 loop spans 15 amino acids. The V segment lost 3 bases and the J segment 12 bases; nucleotides outside the gene matches: 11.